Listed here is a single T cell receptor beta chain. This specimen belongs to a study of blood T cells in healthy people across ages. V lost 1 base to trimming and J lost 5 bases, with 11 bases between them. Germline CDR1 is DFQATT and CDR2 is SNEGSKA (reference sequence). This CDR3 has 13 amino acids. Together with a sample-barcoded 5' primer, a J-beta primer mix was included in a second PCR lasting roughly 7 to 11 cycles. TCRdb reanalysed the 5' RACE reads using MiXCR and keeps one entry per CDR3 protein. The data show some 1,800,000 distinct CDR3 sequences, about two fifths seen once. The chain combines TRBV20-1 with TRBJ1-1; no clear D. This clonotype originated in a human donor in good health. Material: blood. The CDR3 bases are TGCAGTGCTAGAGCTCACGGCAGGACTGAAGCTTTCTTT. The encoded protein is CSARAHGRTEAFF.